This TCR beta chain comes out of a study of blood T cell repertoires in COVID-19. Germline assignment: CDR1 SGDLS and CDR2 YYNGEE. Trimming at V came to 4 bases and at J to 5 bases, leaving 6 bases not matched to a gene. CDR3 length: 14 residues. Original processing notes: From reference gene primer amplification, estimates of nucleated cell counts were derived. Only in-frame clones appear in the TCRdb table, and some are missing; sequencing was by immunoSEQ multiplex PCR. V, J and clone size are those of that table, while D and trimming were read from the DNA. The sample records hundreds of thousands of clones, 88% being singletons.

The chain uses TRBV9 and TRBJ2-3, with 8 bases aligning to TRBD2. Sequencing was performed on PBMCs or T cells enriched from blood (not recorded which). This clonotype was obtained from a woman aged 25-40 years who had recovered from COVID-19. The DNA for the CDR3 is TGTGCCAGCAGCTGGCGGGGGGCCGAAGATACGCAGTATTTT. As protein: CASSWRGAEDTQYF. The variable domain in full, completed from reference TRBV9 and TRBJ2-3, reads DSGVTQTPKHLITATGQRVTLRCSPRSGDLSVYWYQQSLDQGLQFLIQYYNGEERAKGNILERFSAQQFPDLHSELNLSSLELGDSALYFCASSWRGAEDTQYFGPGTRLTVL.